The 28 T cell receptor beta chains below were found in one sample sequenced in a study of blood T cell repertoires in COVID-19. Sequencing used immunoSEQ multiplex PCR; TCRdb keeps in-frame clones, though not all of them. The sample includes about 280,000 clones, roughly 85% seen only once; the top ten take approximately 9%. Sequencing used peripheral blood. The receptor set was obtained from a woman between 50 and 59 years old who had recovered from COVID-19.

This clone showed up just a few times. The chain uses TRBV19 and TRBJ1-2; D perhaps matches TRBD1 (6 bases). The length of the CDR3 is 13 residues. The V and J ends lost 6 bases and 3 bases respectively, with 11 bases between them. From germline, CDR1 is LNHDA and CDR2 SQIVND (reference sequence). The CDR3 loop is CASRRDIDYGYTF. Here the CDR3 DNA reads TGTGCCAGTAGAAGGGACATCGACTATGGCTACACCTTC.

The chain uses TRBV7-2 and TRBJ1-2; 8 bases align to TRBD1. The V segment lost 5 bases and the J segment 7 bases; nucleotides outside the gene matches: 6. The CDR3 is made up of 13 amino acids. The germline CDR1 and CDR2 sequences are SGHTA and FQGNSA. CDR3 nucleotides: TGTGCCAGCAGCGACAGGACAGGGACTGGCTACACCTTC. This gives the protein CASSDRTGTGYTF.

CDR3 in amino acids: CASSWTSGQETQYF. DNA of the CDR3: TGTGCCAGCAGCTGGACTAGCGGCCAAGAGACCCAGTACTTC. The rearrangement uses TRBV7-9 and TRBJ2-5, with 10 bases matching TRBD2. This CDR3 comprises 14 residues. J was trimmed by 1 base and V by 4 bases; bases with no gene match: 0. The germline CDR1 and CDR2 sequences are SEHNR and FQNEAQ (reference sequence).

DNA for the CDR3: TGTGCCAGCAGTTACGGGGACACTCTCACTGAAGCTTTCTTT. Amino acid sequence: CASSYGDTLTEAFF. The chain couples TRBV6-2 or TRBV6-3 to TRBJ1-1; a weak D match, TRBD1 (6 bases). Trimming removed 2 bases at V and 4 bases at J, with 11 bases between. The CDR3 is 14 amino acids. The germline V gene has CDR1 MNHEY and CDR2 SVGEGT.

The chain combines TRBV5-5 with TRBJ2-3, with 7 bases that match TRBD1. Germline assignment: CDR1 SGHKS and CDR2 YYEKEE (reference sequence). Losses at the gene ends were 2 bases for V and 5 bases for J; bases not matched to a gene: 11. The CDR3 spans 16 residues. In DNA, the CDR3 is TGTGCCAGCAGCTTTTGGGGGCAGGGGGTTGGAGATACGCAGTATTTT. It specifies CASSFWGQGVGDTQYF.

The V and J genes are TRBV5-4 and TRBJ2-1, with 12 bases fitting TRBD2. The CDR3 has 16 amino acids. With V trimmed by 4 bases and J by 5 bases, 7 bases remained unmatched. Germline values: CDR1 SGHNT, CDR2 YYREEE (reference sequence). CDR3 sequence (DNA): TGTGCCAGCAGCCCTAGCGGGGGGGCCAATGACAATGAGCAGTTCTTC. As protein: CASSPSGGANDNEQFF.

This chain connects TRBV5-1 to TRBJ2-5; D possibly corresponds to TRBD2 (5 bases). V lost 3 bases to trimming and J lost 5 bases, with 17 bases between them. There are 15 residues in the CDR3. CDR1 is SGHRS and CDR2 is YFSETQ in the germline V gene. The CDR3 bases are TGCGCCAGCAGCTACCGGACTCCGCCCGACGAGACCCAGTACTTC. Translating it yields CASSYRTPPDETQYF.

V and J are TRBV12-3 or TRBV12-4 and TRBJ2-7; TRBD1 aligns across 12 bases. The CDR3 covers 13 residues. Trimming took 5 bases from V and 13 from J; bases not matched to a gene: 9. In DNA, the CDR3 is TGTGCCAGCAGTCGAGCGGGACAGGGGGCGATCTACTTC. Protein: CASSRAGQGAIYF.

This chain uses TRBV5-4 with TRBJ2-6; 8 nucleotides match TRBD1. V lost 2 bases to trimming and J lost 2 bases; unmatched junction nucleotides: 6. This CDR3 is built from 17 residues. Germline CDR1 is SGHNT and CDR2 is YYREEE (reference sequence). The CDR3 DNA follows: TGTGCCAGCAGCTTAATCAACAGGGGGACTGGGGCCAACGTCCTGACTTTC. Protein sequence: CASSLINRGTGANVLTF.

The genes are TRBV19 and TRBJ1-5; no clear D. Germline V gene sequence: CDR1 LNHDA, CDR2 SQIVND (reference sequence). The CDR3 totals 15 residues. Trimming left V 0 bases short and J 7 bases short, with 13 bases between. This chain's CDR3 is CASSIDRGSRQPQHF. As DNA, the CDR3 is TGTGCCAGTAGTATAGATCGGGGATCCAGGCAGCCCCAGCATTTT.

J is TRBJ2-7 and V is TRBV28; 8 nucleotides match TRBD1. CDR3 length: 13 amino acids. CDR1 and CDR2 from the germline V gene are MDHEN and SYDVKM. The V and J ends lost 5 bases and 7 bases, in that order; junction bases with no gene match: 7. In nucleotides, the CDR3 is TGTGCCAGCAGTCCCGGACAGGGAGGTGAGCAGTACTTC. Residues: CASSPGQGGEQYF.

V usage is TRBV5-1 and J usage is TRBJ2-3; 12 bases line up with TRBD2. The V gene end was trimmed by 4 bases and the J gene end by 5 bases; junction bases not matched to a gene: 8. Germline assignment: CDR1 SGHRS and CDR2 YFSETQ. The CDR3 has 16 residues. CDR3 in amino acids: CASSGPGLAGRDTQYF. CDR3 bases: TGCGCCAGCAGCGGCCCGGGACTAGCGGGTAGAGATACGCAGTATTTT.

This chain uses TRBV7-9 with TRBJ2-5, with 7 nucleotides matching TRBD2. The germline V gene has CDR1 SEHNR and CDR2 FQNEAQ (reference sequence). The CDR3 is 16 residues long. The trim removed 2 bases at V and 1 base at J, leaving 7 bases unmatched. In nucleotides, the CDR3 is TGTGCCAGCAGCTTACAGAGCGGGGCCTTCCAAGAGACCCAGTACTTC. Its translation: CASSLQSGAFQETQYF.

The V call is TRBV12-3 or TRBV12-4, the J call TRBJ2-1; D might be TRBD1 (6 bases). V lost 5 bases, J lost 12 bases, and 17 bases lay in between. The CDR3 runs to 13 residues. DNA for the CDR3: TGTGCCAGCAGTCCGCGACAGGCCTCTGGGCAGTTCTTC. It codes for CASSPRQASGQFF.

The J gene is TRBJ2-5, the V gene TRBV2; 9 bases are a match to TRBD1. The CDR3 has 15 amino acids. The germline gives CDR1 SNHLY, CDR2 FYNNEI. J was trimmed by 1 base and V by 7 bases; bases with no gene match: 7. CDR3 in DNA: TGTGCCAGCAATCGGGGACAGGGAAGCCAAGAGACCCAGTACTTC. The encoded protein is CASNRGQGSQETQYF.

V usage is TRBV19 and J usage is TRBJ1-2; possible D gene TRBD1, 6 bases. V was trimmed by 6 bases and J by 0 bases, leaving 14 bases between them. This CDR3 has 15 amino acids. Germline-derived CDR1 and CDR2 are LNHDA and SQIVND (reference sequence). The CDR3 loop is CASRTNREPNYGYTF. In DNA form, the CDR3 reads TGTGCCAGTAGGACGAACAGGGAGCCTAACTATGGCTACACCTTC.

The chain couples TRBV5-1 to TRBJ2-5; TRBD2 aligns across 8 bases. After removal of 3 bases from V and 4 bases from J, the junction contained 11 bases not matched to a gene. This CDR3 is 16 amino acids long. CDR1 and CDR2 from the germline V gene are SGHRS and YFSETQ. CDR3 residues: CASSSGGGAGRETQYF. The DNA of the CDR3 is TGCGCCAGCAGCTCGGGGGGGGGCGCAGGACGAGAGACCCAGTACTTC.

The chain couples TRBV29-1 to TRBJ1-1, with TRBD1 matching over 8 bases. The CDR3 spans 12 residues. Germline V CDR1 and CDR2: SQVTM, ANQGSEA. V lost 7 bases, J lost 8 bases, and 9 bases stayed unmatched. DNA of the CDR3: TGCAGCGGGGGACAGGCGGTGCGAGAAGCTTTCTTT. This translates into CSGGQAVREAFF.

The chain is built from TRBV6-5 and TRBJ2-4, with TRBD1 identical over 10 bases. J gave up 12 bases and V 6 bases, and 8 bases lay outside the gene matches. Germline CDR1 and CDR2: MNHEY and SVGAGI. There are 13 residues in the CDR3. CDR3 residues: CASRKEGQGYQYF. As DNA, the CDR3 is TGTGCCAGCAGGAAAGAGGGACAGGGGTATCAGTACTTC.

The rearrangement links TRBV4-1 to TRBJ1-3, with TRBD1 matching over 9 bases. The V gene end was trimmed by 4 bases and the J gene end by 2 bases; junction bases not matched to a gene: 3. CDR3 length: 15 residues. The germline gives CDR1 MGHRA, CDR2 YSYEKL. For the CDR3, the DNA is TGCGCCAGCAGCCCGGGGGACAGGGCTGGAAACACCATATATTTT. Protein sequence: CASSPGDRAGNTIYF.

This clone came up once. This chain uses TRBV6-5 with TRBJ2-1; 8 bases fit TRBD2. V shed 6 bases and J 2 bases; nucleotides not matched to a gene: 6. The germline V gene has CDR1 MNHEY and CDR2 SVGAGI. The CDR3 has 15 residues. The CDR3 region has the DNA TGTGCCAGCAGAACCACCGGGGGGGCCTACAATGAGCAGTTCTTC. Residues: CASRTTGGAYNEQFF.

By proportion, this clone is medium-sized. The chain is built from TRBV15 and TRBJ2-6; maybe TRBD2 (6 bases). Germline V gene lookup returns CDR1 LNHNV and CDR2 YYDKDF (reference sequence). V was trimmed by 0 bases and J by 0 bases, leaving 12 bases between them. The CDR3 runs to 18 residues. The CDR3 DNA is TGTGCCACCAGCAGAGATGGAGGGGCGGGCTCTGGGGCCAACGTCCTGACTTTC. This gives the protein CATSRDGGAGSGANVLTF.

The V gene is TRBV5-1, the J gene TRBJ2-2; 8 nucleotides line up with TRBD1. CDR3 length: 14 residues. CDR1 and CDR2 from the germline V gene are SGHRS and YFSETQ. V shed 7 bases and J 6 bases; nucleotides not matched to a gene: 8. In nucleotides, the CDR3 is TGCGCCAGCCACCTCCGACAGGGGTCCGGGGAGCTGTTTTTT. As protein: CASHLRQGSGELFF.

This chain joins TRBV18 and TRBJ2-1, with 9 positions matching TRBD2. The CDR3 length is 16 residues. Germline lookup yields CDR1 KGHSH and CDR2 LQKENI. V lost 0 bases, J lost 5 bases, and 5 bases stayed unmatched. The CDR3 loop is CASSPPGTSRNNEQFF. Written as DNA, the CDR3 is TGTGCCAGCTCACCACCGGGGACTAGCCGTAACAATGAGCAGTTCTTC.

V and J are TRBV28 and TRBJ2-3; 11 bases map to TRBD2. The CDR3 sequence is 15 residues long. After removal of 6 bases from V and 2 bases from J, the junction contained 4 bases not matched to a gene. In germline, CDR1 is MDHEN, CDR2 SYDVKM. CDR3 DNA: TGTGCCAGCAGGATAGCGGGGGGGAACACAGATACGCAGTATTTT. Amino acids: CASRIAGGNTDTQYF.

The chain carries TRBV24-1 and TRBJ2-5; TRBD2 matches 8 bases. The CDR3 has 15 residues. With V trimmed by 1 base and J by 5 bases, 5 bases remained unmatched. Germline V gene data show CDR1 as KGHDR and CDR2 as SFDVKD. The CDR3 sequence is CATSDLTSSGETQYF. Written as DNA, the CDR3 is TGTGCCACCAGTGATTTAACGTCTAGCGGGGAGACCCAGTACTTC.

This clone has just one count. The chain employs TRBV7-9 and TRBJ1-5; no definite D call. The CDR3 has 12 residues. The V and J ends lost 1 base and 8 bases respectively, with 6 bases between them. Germline-derived CDR1 and CDR2 are SEHNR and FQNEAQ (reference sequence). The CDR3 nucleotides are TGTGCCAGCAGCTTAGATTTCAAGCCCCAGCATTTT. It specifies CASSLDFKPQHF.

The chain combines TRBV2 with TRBJ2-2, with D possibly matching TRBD2 (5 bases). The CDR3 has 17 residues. Germline-derived CDR1 and CDR2 are SNHLY and FYNNEI. V shed 6 bases and J shed 0 bases, with 17 bases lying between them. CDR3 protein: CASSYDYRLPNTGELFF. CDR3 sequence (DNA): TGTGCCAGCAGCTACGACTACCGCCTACCGAACACCGGGGAGCTGTTTTTT.